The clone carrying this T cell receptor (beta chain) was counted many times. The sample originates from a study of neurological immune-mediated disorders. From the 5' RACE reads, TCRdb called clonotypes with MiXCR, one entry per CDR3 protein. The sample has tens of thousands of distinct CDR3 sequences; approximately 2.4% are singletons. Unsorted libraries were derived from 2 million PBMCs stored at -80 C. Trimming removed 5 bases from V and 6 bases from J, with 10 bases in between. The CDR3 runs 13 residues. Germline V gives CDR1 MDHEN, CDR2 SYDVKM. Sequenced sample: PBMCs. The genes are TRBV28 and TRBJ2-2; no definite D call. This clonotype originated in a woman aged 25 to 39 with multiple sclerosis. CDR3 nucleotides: TGTGCCAGCAGTGCTTCATTGGCCGGGGAGCTGTTTTTT. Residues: CASSASLAGELFF.